This T cell receptor beta chain was captured in a study of identifying expanded T cells in peripheral blood. Concerning this clone itself: Its specificity is not known.

Findings and limits, study-wide: Approximately 1.1 clones differed between technical replicates, versus around 16 and 19 over time. Variance in clone template counts between approximately two-week samples significantly increased with total template count across all healthy donors.

The protocol was immunoSEQ multiplex PCR, while the TCRdb copy is restricted to in-frame clones and leaves out a portion. The data show some 120,000 clones, more than 80% seen once. The CDR3 loop spans 14 amino acids. Germline loops: CDR1 LGHNA, CDR2 YSLEER. Trimming cost V 1 base and J 4 bases, with 8 bases left between them. Collection occurred without any documented infections or immune events in donors. This clonotype was obtained from a person aged 18 to 75 in good health. Material: blood. This chain uses TRBV4-3 with TRBJ1-5; tentative D call: TRBD1 (5 bases). The chain's CDR3 is CASSQAGGNQPQHF. The CDR3 bases are TGCGCCAGCAGCCAAGCCGGGGGTAATCAGCCCCAGCATTTT.